This T cell receptor beta chain was recorded in a study of blood T cell repertoires in COVID-19. Study-level information: Both acute and convalescent COVID-19 samples were obtained from the United States, Italy and Spain. T cells, B-cell-depleted T cells, or PBMCs supplied cDNA or gDNA.

The germline V gene encodes CDR1 MNHEY and CDR2 SVGAGI. V dropped 3 bases and J dropped 4 bases, with 9 bases sitting between them. This CDR3 has 13 amino acids. Concerning this clone: Other nucleotide sequences in the sample specify the same CDR3.

The authors' processing: Estimates of nucleated cell counts were drawn from the amplification of reference gene primers. Clones were read by immunoSEQ multiplex PCR, and TCRdb kept only the in-frame ones, dropping some. Clone size and V and J calls were adopted from that table, with D and trimming inferred from the DNA. This sample carries 50,000 to 70,000 clones, around 76% of them seen once, and the ten largest clones take around 5.1%. The sample consisted of peripheral blood. The chain recombines TRBV6-5 with TRBJ1-1; tentative D call: TRBD1 (5 bases). This TCR was recovered from a human donor in a cohort sampled during active COVID-19. CDR3 sequence reads: CASSYQGSTEAFF. In DNA, the CDR3 is TGTGCCAGCAGTTATCAGGGATCCACTGAAGCTTTCTTT.